This TCR beta chain was profiled in a study of regulatory T cells. Whole-study results and caveats: CD3G-deficient patients' regulatory T cells showed reduced Shannon diversity versus autologous conventional CD4+ and control regulatory cells.

A note on this clone: What it recognizes is unknown.

Amplification used 52 TRBV primers and 13 TRBJ primers. Repertoires were generated with immunoSEQ multiplex PCR, while TCRdb's copy carries only in-frame clones and drops some. The sample lists under 7,000 clones; 80% to 90% were seen once. CD4+ cells were sorted into CD25-high CD127-low regulatory cells and CD25-low CD127-high conventional cells. The TCR comes from a person aged 18 to 29 with CD3G deficiency. Input material: CD4+ Tregs sorted from blood.

Written as DNA, the CDR3 is TGCGCCAGCAGCTTACAGGGTTTGGGAACTGAAGCTTTCTTT. Translation: CASSLQGLGTEAFF. J is TRBJ1-1 and V is TRBV5-1; TRBD1 might be the D (6 bases). From germline, CDR1 is SGHRS and CDR2 YFSETQ. This CDR3 contains 14 residues. Trimming removed 2 bases at V and 5 bases at J, with 13 bases between.